The T cell receptor beta chain described here comes from a study of tumor-infiltrating lymphocytes in localized non-small cell lung cancer. Study-wide context: The cohort mixed smokers and never-smokers, several histologies, and some post-neoadjuvant-chemotherapy samples. Each patient gave resected tumor and non-adjacent uninvolved lung tissue.

Sequenced by immunoSEQ multiplex PCR; TCRdb stores in-frame clones only, minus some. Among more than 20,000 clones, roughly 66% were seen once, and the ten largest hold about 6%. Regarding the study as a whole: Recurrence-free survival showed no association with tumor T-cell fraction. Different pieces of the same tissue were used for each assay.

CDR1 is SGHTA, CDR2 FQGNSA, per germline. The trim removed 6 bases at V and 0 bases at J, leaving 2 bases unmatched. CDR3 size: 15 residues. About this clone: The target antigen is unknown.

The chain has TRBV7-2 and TRBJ1-3; 10 bases match TRBD1. The origin of this receptor is a human donor with non-small cell lung cancer. Sequences were obtained from lung tumor tissue. The CDR3 sequence: CASSGQGGSGNTIYF. The DNA for the CDR3 is TGTGCCAGCAGTGGACAGGGGGGCTCTGGAAACACCATATATTTT.